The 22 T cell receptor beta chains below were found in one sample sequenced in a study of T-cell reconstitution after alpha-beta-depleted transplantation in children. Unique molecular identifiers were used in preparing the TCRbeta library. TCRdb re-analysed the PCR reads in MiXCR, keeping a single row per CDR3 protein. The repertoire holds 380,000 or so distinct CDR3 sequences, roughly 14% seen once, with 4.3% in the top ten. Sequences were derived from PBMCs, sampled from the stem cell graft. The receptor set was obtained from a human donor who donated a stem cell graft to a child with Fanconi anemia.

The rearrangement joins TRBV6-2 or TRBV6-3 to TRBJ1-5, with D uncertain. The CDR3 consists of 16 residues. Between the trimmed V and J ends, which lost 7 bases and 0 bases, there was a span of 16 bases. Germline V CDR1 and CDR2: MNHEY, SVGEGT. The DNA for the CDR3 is TGTGCCAGCAAACCCCGACGGAACTATAGCAATCAGCCCCAGCATTTT. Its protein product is CASKPRRNYSNQPQHF.

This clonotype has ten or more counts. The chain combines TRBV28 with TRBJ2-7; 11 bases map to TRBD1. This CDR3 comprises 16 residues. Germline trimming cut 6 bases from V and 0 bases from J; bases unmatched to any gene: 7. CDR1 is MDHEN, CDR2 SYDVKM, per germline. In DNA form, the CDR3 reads TGTGCCAGCAGCTTCTCCGGGACAGGGGGCTCCTACGAGCAGTACGTC. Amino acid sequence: CASSFSGTGGSYEQYV.

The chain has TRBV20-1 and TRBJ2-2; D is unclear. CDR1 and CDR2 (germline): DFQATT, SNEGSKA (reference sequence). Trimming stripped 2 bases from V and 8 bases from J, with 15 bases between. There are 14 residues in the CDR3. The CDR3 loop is CSARPSPTSGELFF. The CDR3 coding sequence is TGCAGTGCTAGACCCTCCCCGACGTCTGGGGAGCTGTTTTTT.

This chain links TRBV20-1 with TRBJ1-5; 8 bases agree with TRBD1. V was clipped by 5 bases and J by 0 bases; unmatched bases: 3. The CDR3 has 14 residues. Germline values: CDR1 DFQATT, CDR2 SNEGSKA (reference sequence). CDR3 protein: CSAPDRVSNQPQHF. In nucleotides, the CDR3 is TGCAGTGCTCCGGACAGGGTTAGCAATCAGCCCCAGCATTTT.

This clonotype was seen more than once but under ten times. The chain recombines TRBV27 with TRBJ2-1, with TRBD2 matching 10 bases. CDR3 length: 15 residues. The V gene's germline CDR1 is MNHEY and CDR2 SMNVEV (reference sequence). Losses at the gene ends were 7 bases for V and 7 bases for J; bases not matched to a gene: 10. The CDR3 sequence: CASKPSGGGANEQFF. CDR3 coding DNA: TGTGCCAGCAAGCCTAGCGGGGGCGGGGCTAATGAGCAGTTCTTC.

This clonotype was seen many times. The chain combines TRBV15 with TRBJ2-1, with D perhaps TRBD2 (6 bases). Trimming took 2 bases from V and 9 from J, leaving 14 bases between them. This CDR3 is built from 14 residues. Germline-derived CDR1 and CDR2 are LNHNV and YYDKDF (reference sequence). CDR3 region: CATSRSGGGSEQFF. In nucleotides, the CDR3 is TGTGCCACCAGCAGAAGTGGAGGAGGGAGTGAGCAGTTCTTC.

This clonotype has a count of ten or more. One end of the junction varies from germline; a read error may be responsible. CDR3 residues: CASSEIVAGGKSDF. The CDR3 bases are TGCGCCAGCAGTGAGATAGTAGCGGGGGGGAAATCAGACTTC. The chain joins TRBV10-1 to TRBJ2-1; the match to TRBD2 covers 11 bases. Germline lookup yields CDR1 WNHNN and CDR2 SYGVQD (reference sequence). The CDR3 sequence is 14 residues long.

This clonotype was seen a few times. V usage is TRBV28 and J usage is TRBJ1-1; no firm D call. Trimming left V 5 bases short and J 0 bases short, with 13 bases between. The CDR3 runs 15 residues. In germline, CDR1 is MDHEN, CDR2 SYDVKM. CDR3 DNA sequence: TGTGCCAGCAGTCTATTGAGGCCTCTGAACACTGAAGCTTTCTTT. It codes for CASSLLRPLNTEAFF.

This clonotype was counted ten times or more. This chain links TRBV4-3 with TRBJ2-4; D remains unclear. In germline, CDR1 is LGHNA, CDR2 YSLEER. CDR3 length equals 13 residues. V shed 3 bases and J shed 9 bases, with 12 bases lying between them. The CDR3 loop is CASSQTSMGIQYF. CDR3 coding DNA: TGCGCCAGCAGCCAGACGTCTATGGGCATTCAGTACTTC.

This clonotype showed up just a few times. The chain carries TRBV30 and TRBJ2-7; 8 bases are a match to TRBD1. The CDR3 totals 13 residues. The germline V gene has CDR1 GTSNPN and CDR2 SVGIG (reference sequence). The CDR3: CALRDRSSYEQYF. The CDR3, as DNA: TGTGCGCTCCGGGACAGGAGCTCCTACGAGCAGTACTTC.

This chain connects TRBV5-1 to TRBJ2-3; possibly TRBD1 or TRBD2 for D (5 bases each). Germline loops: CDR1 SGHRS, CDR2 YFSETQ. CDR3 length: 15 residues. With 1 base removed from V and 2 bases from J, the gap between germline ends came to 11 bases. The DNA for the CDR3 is TGCGCCAGCAGCTTGATCGGGGCGCACACAGATACGCAGTATTTT. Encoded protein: CASSLIGAHTDTQYF. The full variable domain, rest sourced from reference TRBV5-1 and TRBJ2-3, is KAGVTQTPRYLIKTRGQQVTLSCSPISGHRSVSWYQQTPGQGLQFLFEYFSETQRNKGNFPGRFSGRQFSNSRSEMNVSTLELGDSALYLCASSLIGAHTDTQYFGPGTRLTVL.

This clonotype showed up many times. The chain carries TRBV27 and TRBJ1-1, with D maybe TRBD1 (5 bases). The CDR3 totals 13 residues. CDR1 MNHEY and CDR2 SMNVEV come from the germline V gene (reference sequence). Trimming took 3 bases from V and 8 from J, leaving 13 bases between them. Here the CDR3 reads CASSFSTELEAFF. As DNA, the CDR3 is TGTGCCAGCAGTTTTTCGACAGAGTTAGAAGCTTTCTTT.

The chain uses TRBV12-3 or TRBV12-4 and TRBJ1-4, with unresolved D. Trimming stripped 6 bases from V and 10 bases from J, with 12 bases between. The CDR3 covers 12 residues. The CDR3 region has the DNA TGTGCCAGCAGCCTAGGGTGGGGAAAACTGTTTTTT. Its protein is CASSLGWGKLFF.

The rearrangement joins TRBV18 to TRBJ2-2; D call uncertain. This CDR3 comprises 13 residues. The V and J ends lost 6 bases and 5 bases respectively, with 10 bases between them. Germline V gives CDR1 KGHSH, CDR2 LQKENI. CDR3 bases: TGTGCCAGCTCGGAGTCTTCAACCGGGGAGCTGTTTTTT. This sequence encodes CASSESSTGELFF. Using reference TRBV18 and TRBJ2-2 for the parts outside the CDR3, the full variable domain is NAGVMQNPRHLVRRRGQEARLRCSPMKGHSHVYWYRQLPEEGLKFMVYLQKENIIDESGMPKERFSAEFPKEGPSILRIQQVVRGDSAAYFCASSESSTGELFFGEGSRLTVL.

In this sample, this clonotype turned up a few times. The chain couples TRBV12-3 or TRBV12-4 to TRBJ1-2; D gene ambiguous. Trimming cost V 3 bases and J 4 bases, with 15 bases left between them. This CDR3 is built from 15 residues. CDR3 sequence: CASSFSSGPTYGYTF. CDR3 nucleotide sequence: TGTGCCAGCAGTTTCAGCTCGGGCCCTACCTATGGCTACACCTTC.

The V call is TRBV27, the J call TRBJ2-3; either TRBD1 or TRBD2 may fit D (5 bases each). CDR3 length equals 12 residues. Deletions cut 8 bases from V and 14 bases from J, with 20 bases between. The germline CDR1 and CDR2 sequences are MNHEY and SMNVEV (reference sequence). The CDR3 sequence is CASGPGDARLYF. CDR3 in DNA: TGTGCCAGCGGACCCGGGGACGCGAGGCTGTATTTT.

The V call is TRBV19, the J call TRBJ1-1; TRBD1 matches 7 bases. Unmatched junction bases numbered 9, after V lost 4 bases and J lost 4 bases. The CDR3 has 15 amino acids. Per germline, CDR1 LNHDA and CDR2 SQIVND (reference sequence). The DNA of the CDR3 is TGTGCCAGTAGTACCGAGTATCGGACAGGCACTGAAGCTTTCTTT. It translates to CASSTEYRTGTEAFF.

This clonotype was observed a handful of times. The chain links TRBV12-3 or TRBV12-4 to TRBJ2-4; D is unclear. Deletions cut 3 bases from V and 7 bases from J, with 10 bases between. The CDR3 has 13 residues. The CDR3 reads CASSFSLRNIQYF. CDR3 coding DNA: TGTGCCAGCAGTTTCTCCCTAAGGAACATTCAGTACTTC.

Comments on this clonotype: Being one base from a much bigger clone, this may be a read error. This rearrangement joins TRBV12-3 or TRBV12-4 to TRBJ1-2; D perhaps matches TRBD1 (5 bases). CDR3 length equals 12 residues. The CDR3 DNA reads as TGTGCCACGGGGGGTCCTAACCATGGCTACACCTTC. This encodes CATGGPNHGYTF.

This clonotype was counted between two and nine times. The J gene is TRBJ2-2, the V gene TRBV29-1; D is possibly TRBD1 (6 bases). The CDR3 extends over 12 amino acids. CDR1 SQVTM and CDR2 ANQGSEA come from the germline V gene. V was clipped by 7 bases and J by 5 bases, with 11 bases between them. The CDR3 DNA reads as TGCAGCGCCAAACAGGGTACCGGGGAGCTGTTTTTT. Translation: CSAKQGTGELFF.

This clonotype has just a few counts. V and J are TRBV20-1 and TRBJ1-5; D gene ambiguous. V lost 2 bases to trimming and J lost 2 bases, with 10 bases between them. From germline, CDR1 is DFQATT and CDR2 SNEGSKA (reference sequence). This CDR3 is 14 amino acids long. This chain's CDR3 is CSARPIPGNQPQHF. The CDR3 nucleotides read TGCAGTGCTAGACCTATCCCTGGCAATCAGCCCCAGCATTTT.

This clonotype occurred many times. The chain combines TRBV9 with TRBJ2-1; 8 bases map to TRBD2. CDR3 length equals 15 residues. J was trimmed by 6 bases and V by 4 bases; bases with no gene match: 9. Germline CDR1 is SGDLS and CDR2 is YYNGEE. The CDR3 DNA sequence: TGTGCCAGCAGCCCTCGGACTAGCTCCCCCAATGAGCAGTTCTTC. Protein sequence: CASSPRTSSPNEQFF.